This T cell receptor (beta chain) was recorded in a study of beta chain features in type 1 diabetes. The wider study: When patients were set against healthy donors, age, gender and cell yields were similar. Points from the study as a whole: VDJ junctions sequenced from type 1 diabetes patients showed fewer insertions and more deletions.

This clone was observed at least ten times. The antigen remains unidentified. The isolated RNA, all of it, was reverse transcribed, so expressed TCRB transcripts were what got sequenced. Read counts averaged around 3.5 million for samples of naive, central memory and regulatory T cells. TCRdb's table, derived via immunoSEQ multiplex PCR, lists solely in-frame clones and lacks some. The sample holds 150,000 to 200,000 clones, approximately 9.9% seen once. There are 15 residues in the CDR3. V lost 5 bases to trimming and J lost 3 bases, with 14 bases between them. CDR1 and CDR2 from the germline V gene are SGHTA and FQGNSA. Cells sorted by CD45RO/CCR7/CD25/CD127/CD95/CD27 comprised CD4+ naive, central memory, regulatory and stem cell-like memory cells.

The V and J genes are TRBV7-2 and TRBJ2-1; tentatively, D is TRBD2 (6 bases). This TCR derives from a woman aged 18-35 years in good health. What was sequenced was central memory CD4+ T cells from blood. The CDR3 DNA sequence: TGTGCCAGCAGCCCCGGGGGTAGCGACTACAATGAGCAGTTCTTC. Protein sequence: CASSPGGSDYNEQFF.